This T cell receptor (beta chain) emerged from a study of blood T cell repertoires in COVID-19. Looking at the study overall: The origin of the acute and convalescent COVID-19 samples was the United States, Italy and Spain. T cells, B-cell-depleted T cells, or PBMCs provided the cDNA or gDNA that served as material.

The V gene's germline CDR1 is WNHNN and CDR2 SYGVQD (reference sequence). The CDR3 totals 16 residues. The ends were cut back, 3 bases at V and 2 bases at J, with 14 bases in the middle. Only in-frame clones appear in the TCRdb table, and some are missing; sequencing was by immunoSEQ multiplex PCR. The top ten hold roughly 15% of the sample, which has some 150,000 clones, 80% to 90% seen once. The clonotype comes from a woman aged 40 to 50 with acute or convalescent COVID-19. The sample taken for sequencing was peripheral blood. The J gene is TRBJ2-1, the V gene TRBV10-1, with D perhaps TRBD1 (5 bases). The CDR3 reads CASSDRAGRTYNEQFF. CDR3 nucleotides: TGCGCCAGCAGTGACCGGGCAGGGCGAACCTACAATGAGCAGTTCTTC.